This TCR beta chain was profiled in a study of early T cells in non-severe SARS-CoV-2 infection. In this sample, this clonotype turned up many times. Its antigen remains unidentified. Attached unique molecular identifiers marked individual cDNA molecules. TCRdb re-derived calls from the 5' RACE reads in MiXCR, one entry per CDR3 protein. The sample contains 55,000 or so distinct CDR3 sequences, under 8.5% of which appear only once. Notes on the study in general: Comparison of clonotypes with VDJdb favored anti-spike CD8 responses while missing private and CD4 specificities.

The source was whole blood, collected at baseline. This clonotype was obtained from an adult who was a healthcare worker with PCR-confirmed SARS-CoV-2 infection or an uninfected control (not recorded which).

CDR3 nucleotide sequence: TGTGCCGGCGGCGGCGTTAATCAGCCCCAGCATTTT. This sequence encodes CAGGGVNQPQHF. The chain couples TRBV6-2 or TRBV6-3 to TRBJ1-5, with unresolved D. The CDR3 loop spans 12 amino acids. Trimming cost V 11 bases and J 4 bases, with 12 bases left between them. Looked up from germline, CDR1 is MNHEY and CDR2 is SVGEGT.